This TCR beta chain was obtained from a study of T cells in Graves' hyperthyroidism and ophthalmopathy. Study results and limitations: Peripheral blood also featured most of the thyroid clonotypes expanded above 0.001. Ophthalmopathy was identified by the model a median about 6.8 months ahead of onset.

The CDR3 contains 15 residues. Germline V gene sequence: CDR1 KGHSH, CDR2 LQKENI. V trimming: 6 bases; J trimming: 3 bases; junction bases outside the gene matches: 8. It was RNA transcripts that yielded the amplified TCR beta CDR3 regions. In the first-round RT-PCR of the TCR CDR3, the HTBI primer set was used. One entry per CDR3 protein, called by TCRdb with MiXCR from the multiplex PCR reads. The sample yields approximately 690,000 distinct CDR3 sequences, more than 14% seen once. This clonotype was seen many times. The target antigen is unknown. The chain couples TRBV18 to TRBJ2-1, with 7 bases lining up with TRBD1. Sequencing was carried out using blood. The sequence was collected from a woman between 45 and 65 years old with Graves' ophthalmopathy. The CDR3 nucleotides are TGTGCCAGCTCTCGGGACAGCGTTCGCTACAATGAGCAGTTCTTC. Encoded protein: CASSRDSVRYNEQFF.